The source of this T cell receptor beta chain is a study of T cell repertoires in cytomegalovirus infection. Study overall: Both recently identified HLA-C-restricted and well-studied HLA-B-restricted CMV epitopes were used in the study. Public TCR beta signatures indicated both CMV infection and matching HLA type. Study-level points and caveats: Totalled public TCR beta family frequency picked out people who carried CMV plus the relevant HLA. Ex vivo responses were dominated by HLA-C-restricted CMV-specific TCR beta clonotypes.

Per germline, CDR1 MGHDK and CDR2 SYGVNS. This CDR3 spans 14 amino acids. The V gene lost 6 bases and the J gene lost 1 base, with 12 bases spanning the gap. From the reads, TCRdb called clonotypes with MiXCR, one entry per CDR3 protein. The data hold 65,000 to 85,000 distinct CDR3 sequences, with around 27% observed a single time. In this sample, this clonotype turned up many times. Its target is unknown. The clonotype originates from a human donor in good health (CMV status not recorded). Some clones in this sample may be carry-over from other donors' samples. This specimen was CD8+ T cells from cultured PBMCs, taken from culture after CMV antigen stimulation. This rearrangement joins TRBV25-1 to TRBJ1-1; D gene uncertain. The CDR3, as DNA: TGTGCCAGCAGCGGTACTACAGCGAACACTGAAGCTTTCTTT. This encodes CASSGTTANTEAFF.